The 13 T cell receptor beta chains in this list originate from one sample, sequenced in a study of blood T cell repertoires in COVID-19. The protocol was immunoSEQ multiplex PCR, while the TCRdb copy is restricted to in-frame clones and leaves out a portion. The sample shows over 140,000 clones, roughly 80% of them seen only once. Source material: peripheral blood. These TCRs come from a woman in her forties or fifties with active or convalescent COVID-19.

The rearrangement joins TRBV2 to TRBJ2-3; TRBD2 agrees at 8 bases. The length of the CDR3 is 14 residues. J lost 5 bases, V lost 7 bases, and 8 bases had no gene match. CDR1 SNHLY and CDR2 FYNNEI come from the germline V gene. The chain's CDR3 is CASTGTRGGDTQYF. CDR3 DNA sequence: TGTGCCAGCACCGGGACTAGGGGGGGAGATACGCAGTATTTT.

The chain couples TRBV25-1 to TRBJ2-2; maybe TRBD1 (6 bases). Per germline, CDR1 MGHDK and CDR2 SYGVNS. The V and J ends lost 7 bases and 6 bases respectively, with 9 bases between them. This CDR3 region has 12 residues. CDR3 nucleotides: TGTGCCAGCACAGGGGTGGCCGGGGAGCTGTTTTTT. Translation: CASTGVAGELFF.

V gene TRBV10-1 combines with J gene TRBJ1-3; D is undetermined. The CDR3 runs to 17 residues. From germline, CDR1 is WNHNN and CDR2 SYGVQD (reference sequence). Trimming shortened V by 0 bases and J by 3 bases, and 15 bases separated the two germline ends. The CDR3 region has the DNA TGCGCCAGCAGTGAGTCGACGGTTATGGGCCTTGGAAACACCATATATTTT. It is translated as CASSESTVMGLGNTIYF.

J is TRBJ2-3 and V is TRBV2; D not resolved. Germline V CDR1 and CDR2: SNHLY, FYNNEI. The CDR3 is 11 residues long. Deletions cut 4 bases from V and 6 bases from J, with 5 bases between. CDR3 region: CASSAVDTQYF. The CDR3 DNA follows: TGTGCCAGCAGTGCAGTCGATACGCAGTATTTT.

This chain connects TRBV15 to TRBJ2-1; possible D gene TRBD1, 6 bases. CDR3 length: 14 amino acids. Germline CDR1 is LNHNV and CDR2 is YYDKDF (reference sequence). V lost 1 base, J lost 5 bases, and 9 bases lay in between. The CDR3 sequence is CATSRGQGNNEQFF. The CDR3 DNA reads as TGTGCCACCAGCAGAGGGCAGGGGAACAATGAGCAGTTCTTC.

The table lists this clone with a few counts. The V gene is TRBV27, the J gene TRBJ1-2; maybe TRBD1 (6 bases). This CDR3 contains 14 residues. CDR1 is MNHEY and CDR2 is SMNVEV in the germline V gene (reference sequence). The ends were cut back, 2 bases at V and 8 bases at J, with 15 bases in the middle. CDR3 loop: CASSLTGTGPGYTF. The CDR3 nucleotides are TGTGCCAGCAGTTTAACGGGTACAGGGCCAGGCTACACCTTC.

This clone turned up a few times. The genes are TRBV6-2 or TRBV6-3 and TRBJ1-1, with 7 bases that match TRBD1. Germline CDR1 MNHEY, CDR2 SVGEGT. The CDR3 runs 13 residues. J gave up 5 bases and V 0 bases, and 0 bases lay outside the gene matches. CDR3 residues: CASSYSTGTEAFF. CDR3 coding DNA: TGTGCCAGCAGTTACTCGACAGGGACTGAAGCTTTCTTT.

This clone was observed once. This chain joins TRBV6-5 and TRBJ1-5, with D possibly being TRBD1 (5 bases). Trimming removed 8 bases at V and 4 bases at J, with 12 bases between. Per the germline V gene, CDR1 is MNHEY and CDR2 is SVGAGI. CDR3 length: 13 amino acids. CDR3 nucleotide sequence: TGTGCCAGCGGCCCTCAGGGTAATCAGCCCCAGCATTTT. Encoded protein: CASGPQGNQPQHF.

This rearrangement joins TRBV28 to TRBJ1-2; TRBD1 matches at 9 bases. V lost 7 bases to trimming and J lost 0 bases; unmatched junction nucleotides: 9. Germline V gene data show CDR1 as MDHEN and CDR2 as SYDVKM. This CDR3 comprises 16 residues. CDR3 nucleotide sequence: TGTGCCAGCAATTCCATTGGACAGGGGTCTAACTATGGCTACACCTTC. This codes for CASNSIGQGSNYGYTF.

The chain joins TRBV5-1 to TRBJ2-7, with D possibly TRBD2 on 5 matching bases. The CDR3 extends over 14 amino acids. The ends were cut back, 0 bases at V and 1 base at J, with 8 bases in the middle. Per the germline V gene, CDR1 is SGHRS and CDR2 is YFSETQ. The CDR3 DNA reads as TGCGCCAGCAGCTTGGGAGGAGGTTCCTACGAGCAGTACTTC. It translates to CASSLGGGSYEQYF. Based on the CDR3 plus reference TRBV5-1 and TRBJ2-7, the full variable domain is KAGVTQTPRYLIKTRGQQVTLSCSPISGHRSVSWYQQTPGQGLQFLFEYFSETQRNKGNFPGRFSGRQFSNSRSEMNVSTLELGDSALYLCASSLGGGSYEQYFGPGTRLTVT.

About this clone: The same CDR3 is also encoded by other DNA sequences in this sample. The CDR3 DNA reads as TGTGCCAGCAGCCAAGATCGGGACTATGGCTACACCTTC. This codes for CASSQDRDYGYTF. The chain combines TRBV4-2 with TRBJ1-2; D gene ambiguous. Germline values: CDR1 LGHNA, CDR2 YNFKEQ. CDR3 length: 13 amino acids. With 0 bases removed from V and 3 bases from J, the gap between germline ends came to 5 bases.

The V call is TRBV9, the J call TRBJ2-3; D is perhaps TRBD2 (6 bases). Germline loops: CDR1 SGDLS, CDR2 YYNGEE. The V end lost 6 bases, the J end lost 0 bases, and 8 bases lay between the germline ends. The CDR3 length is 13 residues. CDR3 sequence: CASMGTSTDTQYF. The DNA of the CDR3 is TGTGCCAGCATGGGGACTAGCACAGATACGCAGTATTTT.

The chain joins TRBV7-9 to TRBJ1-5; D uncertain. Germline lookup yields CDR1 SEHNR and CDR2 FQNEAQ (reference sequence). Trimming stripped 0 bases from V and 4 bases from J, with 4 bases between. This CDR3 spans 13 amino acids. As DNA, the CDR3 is TGTGCCAGCAGCTTAGCGCAGAATCAGCCCCAGCATTTT. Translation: CASSLAQNQPQHF.